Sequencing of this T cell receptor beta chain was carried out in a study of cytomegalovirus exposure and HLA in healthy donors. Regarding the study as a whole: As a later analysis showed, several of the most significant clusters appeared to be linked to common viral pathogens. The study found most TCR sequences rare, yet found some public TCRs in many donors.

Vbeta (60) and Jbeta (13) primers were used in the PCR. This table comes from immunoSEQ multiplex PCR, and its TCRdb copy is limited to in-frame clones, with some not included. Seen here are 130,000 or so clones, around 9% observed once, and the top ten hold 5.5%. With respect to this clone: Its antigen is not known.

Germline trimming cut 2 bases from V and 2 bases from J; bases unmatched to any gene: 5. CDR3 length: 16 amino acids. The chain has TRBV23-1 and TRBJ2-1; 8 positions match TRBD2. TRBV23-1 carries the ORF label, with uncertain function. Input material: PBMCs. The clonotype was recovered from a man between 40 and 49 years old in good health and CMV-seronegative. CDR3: CASSQLGRGTYNEQFF. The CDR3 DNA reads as TGCGCCAGCAGTCAACTCGGGAGGGGAACCTACAATGAGCAGTTCTTC.